The clone carrying this T cell receptor (beta chain) was observed a single time. V was cut by 2 bases and J by 5 bases, with 9 bases left in between. The CDR3 sequence is 13 residues long. Per germline, CDR1 LGHNA and CDR2 YNFKEQ. Surgery cases with the highest brain T cell transcript signatures were chosen for sequencing. This specimen comes from a study of brain T cells in children with intractable seizures. Libraries were prepared by immunoSEQ multiplex PCR; TCRdb keeps only in-frame clonotypes and omits some of them. The sample shows under 150,000 clones, 94% of them seen only once. The sequencing used peripheral blood, collected at surgery. The source is a boy younger than two with hemimegalencephaly and intractable seizures. The rearrangement links TRBV4-2 to TRBJ2-5; D remains unclear. The CDR3 reads CASSQQPLETQYF. CDR3 nucleotides: TGTGCCAGCAGCCAACAGCCCCTGGAGACCCAGTACTTC.